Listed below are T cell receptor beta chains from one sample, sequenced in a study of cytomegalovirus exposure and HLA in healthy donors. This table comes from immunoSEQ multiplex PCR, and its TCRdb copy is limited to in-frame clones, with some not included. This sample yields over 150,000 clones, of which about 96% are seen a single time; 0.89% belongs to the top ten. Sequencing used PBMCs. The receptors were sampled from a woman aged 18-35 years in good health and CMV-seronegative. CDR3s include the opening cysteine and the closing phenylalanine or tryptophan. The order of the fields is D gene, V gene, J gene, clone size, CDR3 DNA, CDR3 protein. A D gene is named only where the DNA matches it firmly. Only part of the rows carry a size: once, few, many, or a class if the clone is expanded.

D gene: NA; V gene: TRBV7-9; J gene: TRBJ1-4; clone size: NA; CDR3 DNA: TGTGCCAGCAGCTACAGGGACCTTAATGAAAAACTGTTTTTT; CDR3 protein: CASSYRDLNEKLFF
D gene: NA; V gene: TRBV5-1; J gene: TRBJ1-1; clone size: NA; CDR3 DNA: TGCGCCAGCAGCTTGGTAGTGGGCAACACTGAAGCTTTCTTT; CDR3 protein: CASSLVVGNTEAFF
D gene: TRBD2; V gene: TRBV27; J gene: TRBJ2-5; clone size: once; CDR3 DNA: TGTGCCAGCAGTTTAGGGGTAGCGGGACAAGAGACCCAGTACTTC; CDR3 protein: CASSLGVAGQETQYF
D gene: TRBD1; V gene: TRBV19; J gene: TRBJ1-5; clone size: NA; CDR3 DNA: TGTGCCAGTAGCCCCCCGGGGATCCGGACAGGGGATTTGAATCAGCCCCAGCATTTT; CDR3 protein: CASSPPGIRTGDLNQPQHF
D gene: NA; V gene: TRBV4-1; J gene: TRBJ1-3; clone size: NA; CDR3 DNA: TGCGCCAGCAGCCAACCGAGTTCGGGGATCGGAAACACCATATATTTT; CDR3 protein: CASSQPSSGIGNTIYF
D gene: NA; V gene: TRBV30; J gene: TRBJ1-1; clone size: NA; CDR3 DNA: TGTGCCTGGAGGGACAGGAACACTGAAGCTTTCTTT; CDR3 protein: CAWRDRNTEAFF
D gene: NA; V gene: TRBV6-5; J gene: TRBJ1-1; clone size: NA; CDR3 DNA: TGTGCCAGCAGTTACTTGGGGCGCGGCACTGAAGCTTTCTTT; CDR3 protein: CASSYLGRGTEAFF
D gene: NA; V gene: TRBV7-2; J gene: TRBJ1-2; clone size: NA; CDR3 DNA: TGTGCCAGCAGCCTCTACTATGGCTACACCTTC; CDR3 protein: CASSLYYGYTF
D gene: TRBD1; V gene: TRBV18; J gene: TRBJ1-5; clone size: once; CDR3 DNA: TGTGCCAGCTCACCGAACAGGGGGCCCAATCAGCCCCAGCATTTT; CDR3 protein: CASSPNRGPNQPQHF
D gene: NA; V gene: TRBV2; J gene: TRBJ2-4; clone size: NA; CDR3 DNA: TGTGCCAGCAGTTCCTCGGGGGGCGTCAAAAACATTCAGTACTTC; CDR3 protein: CASSSSGGVKNIQYF
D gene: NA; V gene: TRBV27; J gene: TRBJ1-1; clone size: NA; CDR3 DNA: TGTGCCAGCAGCTTCCAGGGGACGTCTCTAGCTTTCTTT; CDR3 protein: CASSFQGTSLAFF
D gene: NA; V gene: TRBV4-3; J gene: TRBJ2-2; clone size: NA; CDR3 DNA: TGCGCCAGCAGCCAAGATTTGGCAGGGTTTGCCGGGGAGCTGTTTTTT; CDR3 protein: CASSQDLAGFAGELFF
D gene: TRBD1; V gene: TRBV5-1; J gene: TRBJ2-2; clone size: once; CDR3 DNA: TGCGCCAGCAGCTTCCGAGGGACAGGGTTTACCGGGGAGCTGTTTTTT; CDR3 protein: CASSFRGTGFTGELFF
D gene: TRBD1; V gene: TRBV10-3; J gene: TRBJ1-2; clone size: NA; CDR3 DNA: TGTGCCACCTCGGGACAGCCCAGTATGGGCTACACCTTC; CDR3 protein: CATSGQPSMGYTF
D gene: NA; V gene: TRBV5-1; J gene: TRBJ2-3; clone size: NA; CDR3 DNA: TGCGCCAGCAGCTTGACTAGCACAGATACGCAGTATTTT; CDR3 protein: CASSLTSTDTQYF
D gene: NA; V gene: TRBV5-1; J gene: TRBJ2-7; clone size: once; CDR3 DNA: TGCGCCAGCAGCTTCGGGACTCTCGGTGGGTACGAGCAGTACTTC; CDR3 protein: CASSFGTLGGYEQYF
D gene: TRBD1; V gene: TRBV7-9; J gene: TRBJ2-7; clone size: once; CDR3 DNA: TGTGCCAGCAGCCCCGGGACAGGGGGCTACGAGCAGTACTTC; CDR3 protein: CASSPGTGGYEQYF
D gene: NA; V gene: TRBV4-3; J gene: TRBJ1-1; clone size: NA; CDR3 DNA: TGCGCCAGCAGCCAAGAGGGAAACCAGGGTACCGCTGAAGCTTTCTTT; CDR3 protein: CASSQEGNQGTAEAFF
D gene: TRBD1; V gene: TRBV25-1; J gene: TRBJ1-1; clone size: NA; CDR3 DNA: TGTGCCAGCAGTGAACGGGTCGGACAGGGGGCACTAGCTTTCTTT; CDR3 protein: CASSERVGQGALAFF
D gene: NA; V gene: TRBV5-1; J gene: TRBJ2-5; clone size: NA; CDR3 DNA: TGCGCCAGCAGCTCCAGCCCCTCGCTAACTAGCCCGGAAGAGACCCAGTACTTC; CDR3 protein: CASSSSPSLTSPEETQYF
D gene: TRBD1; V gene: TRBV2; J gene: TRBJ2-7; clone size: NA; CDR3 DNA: TGTGCCAGCACCGGACCTGGGGACAGGGGGGTTGACGAGCAGTACTTC; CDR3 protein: CASTGPGDRGVDEQYF
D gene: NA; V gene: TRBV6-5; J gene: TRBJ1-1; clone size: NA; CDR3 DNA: TGTGCCAGCAGCCCTACCGAGGGAGGGAACACTGAAGCTTTCTTT; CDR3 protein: CASSPTEGGNTEAFF
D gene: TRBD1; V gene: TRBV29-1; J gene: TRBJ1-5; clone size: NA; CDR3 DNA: TGCAGCGCAAGGACAGGTAGCAATCAGCCCCAGCATTTT; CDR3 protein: CSARTGSNQPQHF
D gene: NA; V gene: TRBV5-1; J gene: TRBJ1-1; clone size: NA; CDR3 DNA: TGCGCCAGCAGCGACCCGGGGACTGAAGCTTTCTTT; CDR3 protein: CASSDPGTEAFF
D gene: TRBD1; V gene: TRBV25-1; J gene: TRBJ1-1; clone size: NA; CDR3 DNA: TGTGCCAGCAGTTCTCTCTCGACAGGGCCGAACACTGAAGCTTTCTTT; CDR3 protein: CASSSLSTGPNTEAFF
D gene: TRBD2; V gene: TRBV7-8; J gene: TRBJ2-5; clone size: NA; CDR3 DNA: TGTGCCAGCAGCCTCGGACTAGCGGGGGGGCGGGAGACCCAGTACTTC; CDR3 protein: CASSLGLAGGRETQYF
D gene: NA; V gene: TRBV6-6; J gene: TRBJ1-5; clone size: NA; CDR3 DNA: TGTGCCAGCACCTGGGACAAAGATCAGCCCCAGCATTTT; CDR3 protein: CASTWDKDQPQHF
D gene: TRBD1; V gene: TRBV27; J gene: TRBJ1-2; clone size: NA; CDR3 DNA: TGTGCCAGCAGTTCCGTCTACAGGGGACAGGGCTATGGCTACACCTTC; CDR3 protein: CASSSVYRGQGYGYTF
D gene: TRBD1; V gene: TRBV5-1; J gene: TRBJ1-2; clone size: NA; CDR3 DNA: TGCGCCAGCAGCTCCGGGACAGGGGTGAACTATGGCTACACCTTC; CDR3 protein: CASSSGTGVNYGYTF
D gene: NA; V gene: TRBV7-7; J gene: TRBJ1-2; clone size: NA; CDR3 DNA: TGTGCTAGCAGCTTAGCGCAGTCTAAGGGGAACTATGGCTACACCTTC; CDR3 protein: CASSLAQSKGNYGYTF
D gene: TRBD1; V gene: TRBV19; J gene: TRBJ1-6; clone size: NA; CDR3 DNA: TGTGCCAGTAGTCCCGACAGGGCAAGCTCCTATAATTCACCCCTCCACTTT; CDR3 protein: CASSPDRASSYNSPLHF
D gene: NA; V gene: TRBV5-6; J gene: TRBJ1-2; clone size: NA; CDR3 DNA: TGTGCCAGCAGCTTGTTGATGGGCAGCGGATTCAGTGGCTACACCTTC; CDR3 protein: CASSLLMGSGFSGYTF
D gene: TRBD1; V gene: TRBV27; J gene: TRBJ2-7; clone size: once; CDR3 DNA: TGTGCCAGCAGTCCGTCCGGACAGGGGGGCTCCTACGAGCAGTACTTC; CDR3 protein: CASSPSGQGGSYEQYF
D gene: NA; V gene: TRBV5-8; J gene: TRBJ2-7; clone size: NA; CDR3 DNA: TGTGCCAGCAGCTTACGGAGCTACGAGCAGTACTTC; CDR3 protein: CASSLRSYEQYF
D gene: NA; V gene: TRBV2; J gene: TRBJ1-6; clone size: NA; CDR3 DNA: TGTGCCAGCAGTGCAGGTCGCTCCTATAATTCACCCCTCCACTTT; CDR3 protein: CASSAGRSYNSPLHF
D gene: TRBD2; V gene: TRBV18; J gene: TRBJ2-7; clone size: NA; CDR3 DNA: TGTGCCAGCTCACCGACTAGCGGGGGATCCTACGAGCAGTACTTC; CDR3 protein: CASSPTSGGSYEQYF
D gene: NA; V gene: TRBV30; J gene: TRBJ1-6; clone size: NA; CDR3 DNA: TGTGCCTGGAGGACAGTCCTTTCCTATAATTCACCCCTCCACTTT; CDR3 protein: CAWRTVLSYNSPLHF
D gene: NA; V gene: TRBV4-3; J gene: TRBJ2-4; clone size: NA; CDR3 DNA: TGCGCCAGCAGCCGGCTCGCCGGCAGCGGGAACATTCAGTACTTC; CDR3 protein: CASSRLAGSGNIQYF
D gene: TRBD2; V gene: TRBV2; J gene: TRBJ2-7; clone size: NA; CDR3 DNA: TGTGCCAGCAGTAGGGAATCAGCGGGGGCGGGCACTTACGAGCAGTACTTC; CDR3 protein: CASSRESAGAGTYEQYF
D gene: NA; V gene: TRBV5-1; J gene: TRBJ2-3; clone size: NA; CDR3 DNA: TGCGCCAGCAGCTCCGAGTACGATACGCAGTATTTT; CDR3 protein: CASSSEYDTQYF
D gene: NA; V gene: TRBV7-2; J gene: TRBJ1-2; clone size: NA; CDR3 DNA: TGTGCCAGCAGCTTTAACAGCGGGTACACCTTC; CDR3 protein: CASSFNSGYTF
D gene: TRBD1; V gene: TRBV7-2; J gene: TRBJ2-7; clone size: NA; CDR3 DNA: TGTGCCAGCAGCTTATTGGGGGGACAGGGTACCTACGAGCAGTACTTC; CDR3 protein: CASSLLGGQGTYEQYF
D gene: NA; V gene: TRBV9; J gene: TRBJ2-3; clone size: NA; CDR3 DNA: TGTGCCAGCAGCGTAGACCTAGCAGCGGATACGCAGTATTTT; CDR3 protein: CASSVDLAADTQYF
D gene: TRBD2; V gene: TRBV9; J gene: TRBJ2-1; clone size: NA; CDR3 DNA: TGTGCCAGCAGCGTATCGACTAGCGGGCCTTATAATGAGCAGTTCTTC; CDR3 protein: CASSVSTSGPYNEQFF
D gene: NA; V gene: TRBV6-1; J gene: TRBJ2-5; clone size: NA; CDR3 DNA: TGTGCCAGCAGTGAAGGACTAGAAGAAGAGACCCAGTACTTC; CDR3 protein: CASSEGLEEETQYF
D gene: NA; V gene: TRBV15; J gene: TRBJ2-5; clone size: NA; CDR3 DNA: TGTGCCACCAGCAGAGGGAGTACTCAAGAGACCCAGTACTTC; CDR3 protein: CATSRGSTQETQYF